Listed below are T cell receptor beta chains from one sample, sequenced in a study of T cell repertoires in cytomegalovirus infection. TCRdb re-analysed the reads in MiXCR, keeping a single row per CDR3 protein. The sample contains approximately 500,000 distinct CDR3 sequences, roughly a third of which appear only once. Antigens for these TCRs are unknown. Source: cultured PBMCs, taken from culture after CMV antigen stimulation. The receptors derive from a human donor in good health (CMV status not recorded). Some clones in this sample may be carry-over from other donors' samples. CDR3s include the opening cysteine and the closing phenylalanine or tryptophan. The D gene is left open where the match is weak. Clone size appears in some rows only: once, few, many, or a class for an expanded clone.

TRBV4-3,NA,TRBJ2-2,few,TGCGCCAGCAGCCAAGAAATGTATCCACCCCACACCGGGGAGCTGTTTTTT,CASSQEMYPPHTGELFF
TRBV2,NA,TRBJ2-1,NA,TGTGCCAGCAAGAGCTCCGGGATGATCTACAATGAGCAGTTCTTC,CASKSSGMIYNEQFF
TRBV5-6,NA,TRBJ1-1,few,TGTGCCAGCAGCCTTTACGGATTGTGGAAGACCGTTGAAGCTTTCTTT,CASSLYGLWKTVEAFF
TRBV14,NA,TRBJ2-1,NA,TGTGCCAGCAGCCAAGTTTTACAGCCTAGAAATGAGCAGTTCTTC,CASSQVLQPRNEQFF
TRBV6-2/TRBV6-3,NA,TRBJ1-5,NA,TGTGCCAGCAGCCAACACGGGACGGGGAATCAGCCCCAGCATTTT,CASSQHGTGNQPQHF
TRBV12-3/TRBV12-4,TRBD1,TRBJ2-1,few,TGTGCCAGCAGTTTAGTAGGGGGCTCTTACGCCAATGAGCAGTTCTTC,CASSLVGGSYANEQFF
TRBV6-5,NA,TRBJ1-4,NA,TGTGCCAGCAGTTACGGGGACAAAGATAATGAAAAACTGTTTTTT,CASSYGDKDNEKLFF
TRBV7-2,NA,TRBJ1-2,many,TGTGCCAGCAGCCTGACTGACTCCTATGGCTACACCTTC,CASSLTDSYGYTF
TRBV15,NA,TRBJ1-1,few,TGTGCCACCAGCAGACGTCAGCCCGACACTGAAGCTTTCTTT,CATSRRQPDTEAFF
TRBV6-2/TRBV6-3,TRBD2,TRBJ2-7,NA,TGTGCCAGCAGTCGGGGACTAGCGGGGGAGCAGTACTTC,CASSRGLAGEQYF
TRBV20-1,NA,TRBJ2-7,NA,TGCAGTGCTAGTTGGAGGGAAAACTACGAGCAGTACTTC,CSASWRENYEQYF
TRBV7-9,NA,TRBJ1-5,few,TGTGCCAGCAGCACCGGACAGCCAGGCAATCAGCCCCAGCATTTT,CASSTGQPGNQPQHF
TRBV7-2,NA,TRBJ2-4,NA,TGTGCCAGCAATCAATACAGGGAAAACATTCAGTACTTC,CASNQYRENIQYF
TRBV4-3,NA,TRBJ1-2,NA,TGCGCCAGCAGCCAAGATCGGCCAGGGGAAAGTTATAACTATGGCTACACCTTC,CASSQDRPGESYNYGYTF
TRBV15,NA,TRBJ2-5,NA,TGTGCCACCAGCAGAAAGGGTCAGGGGCTATTTCAGGCGACCCAGTACTTC,CATSRKGQGLFQATQYF
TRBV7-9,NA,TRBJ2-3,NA,TGTGCCAGCAGTTCGGTCAGCATTGATACGCAGTATTTT,CASSSVSIDTQYF
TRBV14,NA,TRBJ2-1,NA,TGTGCCAGCAGCCCCTCTGCCCGGGGCGCCTACAATGAGCAGTTCTTC,CASSPSARGAYNEQFF
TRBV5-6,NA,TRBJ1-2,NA,TGTGCCAGCAGCTTGGTCGGACAAGGAGCTAACTATGGCTACACCTTC,CASSLVGQGANYGYTF
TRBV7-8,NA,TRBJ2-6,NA,TGTGCCAGCAGTTTAGTAGACAGGACAAGCTCTGGGGCCAACGTCCTGACTTTC,CASSLVDRTSSGANVLTF
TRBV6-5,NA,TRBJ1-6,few,TGTGCCAGCAGTTACTCCTCCTTGAATTCACCCCTCCACTTT,CASSYSSLNSPLHF
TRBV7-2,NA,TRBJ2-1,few,TGTGCCAGCAGCCCCCGAGCTGGTAGGCAGTTCTTC,CASSPRAGRQFF
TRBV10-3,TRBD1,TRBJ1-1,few,TGTGCCATCAGTGGGGGACAGGGAACGGCTTTGGATATTGAAGCTTTCTTT,CAISGGQGTALDIEAFF
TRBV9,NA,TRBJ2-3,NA,TGTGCCAGCAGCGCCGCGATCACAGATACGCAGTATTTT,CASSAAITDTQYF
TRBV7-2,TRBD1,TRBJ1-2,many,TGTGCCAGCAGCATGGGACAGGGGGGCGGCTACACCTTC,CASSMGQGGGYTF
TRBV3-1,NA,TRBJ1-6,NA,TGTGCCAGCAGCCAGGACCTTCTTACAAGTTATAATTCACCCCTCCACTTT,CASSQDLLTSYNSPLHF
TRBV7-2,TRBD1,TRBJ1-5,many,TGTGCCAGCAGCGAGAGACAGGGCCATCAGCCCCAGCATTTT,CASSERQGHQPQHF
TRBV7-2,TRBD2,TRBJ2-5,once,TGTGCCAGCAGCTTTTTAGCGGGAGAGCTTGGACAAGAGATCCAGTACTTC,CASSFLAGELGQEIQYF
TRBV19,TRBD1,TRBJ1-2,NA,TGTGCCAGTAGTGTCCGGGACAGGGGAACAAACTATGGCTACACCTTC,CASSVRDRGTNYGYTF
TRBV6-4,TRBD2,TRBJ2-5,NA,TGTGCCAGCAGTGCCCGAGCGGGAGCTCAAGAGACCCAGTACTTC,CASSARAGAQETQYF
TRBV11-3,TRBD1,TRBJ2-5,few,TGTGCCAGCAGCTTTGGGGACAGCAGCGAGACCCAGTACTTC,CASSFGDSSETQYF
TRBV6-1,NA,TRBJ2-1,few,TGTGCCAGCAGTCCAACGCACGGGTCCGGGAATGAGCAGTTCTTC,CASSPTHGSGNEQFF
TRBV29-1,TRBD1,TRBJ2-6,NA,TGCAGCGTAAAACACCGGGACAGTAGCTCTGGGGCCAACGTCCTGACTTTC,CSVKHRDSSSGANVLTF
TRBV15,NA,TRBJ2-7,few,TGTGCCACCAGCACGATCGGGACTCACTCCTACGAGCAGTACTTC,CATSTIGTHSYEQYF
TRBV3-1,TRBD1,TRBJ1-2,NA,TGTGCCAGCAGCCATTCGGACAGGCCTAACTATGGCTACACCTTC,CASSHSDRPNYGYTF
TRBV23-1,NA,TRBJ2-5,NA,TGCGCCAGCAGGAAACAGGGTTTCCAAGAGACCCAGTACTTC,CASRKQGFQETQYF
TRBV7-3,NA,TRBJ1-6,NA,TGTGCCAGCAGCTTAACTGGACATTCACCCCTCCACTTT,CASSLTGHSPLHF
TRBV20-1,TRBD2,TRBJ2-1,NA,TGCAGTGCTAGAGGACGGGAGGGCCCCGGCTATGAGCAGTTCTTC,CSARGREGPGYEQFF
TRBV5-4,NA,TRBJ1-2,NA,TGTGCCAGCAGCTTGGACCAGTGGGGGTACACCTTC,CASSLDQWGYTF
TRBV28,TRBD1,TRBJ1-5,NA,TGTGCCAGCAGTCCCGAACAGGGGATAGGGGGTCAGCCCCAGCATTTT,CASSPEQGIGGQPQHF
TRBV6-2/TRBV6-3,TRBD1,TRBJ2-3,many,TGTGCCAGCAGCCCCGTATACCAGACAGGGAAGGGTCGGCATTTT,CASSPVYQTGKGRHF
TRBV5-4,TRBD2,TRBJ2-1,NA,TGTGCCAGCAGCTTGTCGGGGGGACTAGCGGGAAGCAATGAGCAGTTCTTC,CASSLSGGLAGSNEQFF